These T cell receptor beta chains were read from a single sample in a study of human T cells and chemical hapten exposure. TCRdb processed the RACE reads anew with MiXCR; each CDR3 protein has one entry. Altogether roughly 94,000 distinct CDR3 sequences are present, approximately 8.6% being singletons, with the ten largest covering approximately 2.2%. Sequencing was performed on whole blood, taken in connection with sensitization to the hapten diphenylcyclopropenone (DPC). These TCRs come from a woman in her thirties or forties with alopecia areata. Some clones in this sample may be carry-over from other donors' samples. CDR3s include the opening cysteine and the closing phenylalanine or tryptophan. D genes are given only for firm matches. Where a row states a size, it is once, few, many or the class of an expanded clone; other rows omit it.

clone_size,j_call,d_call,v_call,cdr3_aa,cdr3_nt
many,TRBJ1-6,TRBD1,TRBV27,CASSRYGQGNNSPLHF,TGTGCCAGCAGCCGATACGGACAGGGGAATAATTCACCCCTCCACTTT
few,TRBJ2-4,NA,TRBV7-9,CASSSDRKNIQYF,TGTGCCAGCAGCTCTGACAGAAAAAACATTCAGTACTTC
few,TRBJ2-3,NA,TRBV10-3,CAISIQGTDTQYF,TGTGCCATCAGTATACAGGGAACAGATACGCAGTATTTT
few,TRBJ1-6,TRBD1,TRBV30,CACYNAGDRGSPLHF,TGTGCCTGCTATAACGCGGGGGACAGGGGATCACCCCTCCACTTT
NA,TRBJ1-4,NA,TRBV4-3,CASSQDRTPTREKLFF,TGCGCCAGCAGCCAAGATAGGACCCCCACCCGAGAAAAACTGTTTTTT
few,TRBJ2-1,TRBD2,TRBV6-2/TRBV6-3,CASRPPGTSGTEQFF,TGTGCCAGCAGGCCCCCCGGGACTAGCGGGACTGAGCAGTTCTTC
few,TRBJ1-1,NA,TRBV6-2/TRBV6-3,CASVTASLNTEAFF,TGTGCCAGCGTGACAGCCTCCTTGAACACTGAAGCTTTCTTT
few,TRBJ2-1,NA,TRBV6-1,CASSEQGGSYNEQFF,TGTGCCAGCAGTGAGCAGGGGGGCTCCTACAATGAGCAGTTCTTC
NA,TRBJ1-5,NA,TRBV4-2,CASSHKSGDVQPQHF,TGTGCCAGCAGCCACAAGTCGGGGGATGTGCAGCCCCAGCATTTT
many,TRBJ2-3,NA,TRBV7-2,CASSLASGTDTQYF,TGTGCCAGCAGCTTAGCTAGCGGCACAGATACGCAGTATTTT
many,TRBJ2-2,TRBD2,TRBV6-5,CASRGIGAGAWTGELFF,TGTGCCAGCAGGGGCATTGGGGCGGGAGCATGGACCGGGGAGCTGTTTTTT
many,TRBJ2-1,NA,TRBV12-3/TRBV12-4,CASSFGGLTYNEQFF,TGTGCCAGCAGTTTCGGCGGGCTAACCTACAATGAGCAGTTCTTC
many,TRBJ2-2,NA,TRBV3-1,CASRTGNTGELFF,TGTGCCAGCAGGACAGGGAACACCGGGGAGCTGTTTTTT